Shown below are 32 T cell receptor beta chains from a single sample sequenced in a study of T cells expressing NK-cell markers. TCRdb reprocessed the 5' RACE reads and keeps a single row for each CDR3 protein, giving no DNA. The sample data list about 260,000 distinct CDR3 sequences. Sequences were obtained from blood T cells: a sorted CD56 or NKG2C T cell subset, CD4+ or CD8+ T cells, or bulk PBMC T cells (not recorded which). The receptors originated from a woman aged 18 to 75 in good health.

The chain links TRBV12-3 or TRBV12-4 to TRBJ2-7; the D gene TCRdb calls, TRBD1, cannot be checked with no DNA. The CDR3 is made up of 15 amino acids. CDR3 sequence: CASSLQGSSAYEQYF.

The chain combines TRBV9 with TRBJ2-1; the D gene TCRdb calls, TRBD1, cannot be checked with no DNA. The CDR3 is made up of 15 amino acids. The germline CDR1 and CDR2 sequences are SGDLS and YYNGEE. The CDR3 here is CASSAGGSSYNEQFF.

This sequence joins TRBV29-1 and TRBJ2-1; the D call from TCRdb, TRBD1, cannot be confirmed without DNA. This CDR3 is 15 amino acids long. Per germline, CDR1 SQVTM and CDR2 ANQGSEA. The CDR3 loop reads CSVDGLGQGGNEQFF.

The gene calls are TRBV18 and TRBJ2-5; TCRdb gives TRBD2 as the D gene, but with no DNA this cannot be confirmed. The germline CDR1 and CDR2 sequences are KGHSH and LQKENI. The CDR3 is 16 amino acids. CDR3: CASSEAGTSERETQYF.

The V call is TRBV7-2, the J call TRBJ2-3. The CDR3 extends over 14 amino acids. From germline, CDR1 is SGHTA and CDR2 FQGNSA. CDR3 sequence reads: CASSSNGVTDTQYF.

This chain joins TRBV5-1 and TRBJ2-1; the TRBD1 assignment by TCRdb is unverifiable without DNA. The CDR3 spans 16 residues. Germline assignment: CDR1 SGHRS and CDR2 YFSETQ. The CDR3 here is CASSGGTELSYNEQFF.

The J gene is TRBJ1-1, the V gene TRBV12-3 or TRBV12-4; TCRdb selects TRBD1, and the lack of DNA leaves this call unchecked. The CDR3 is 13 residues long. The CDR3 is CASRWGQNTEAFF.

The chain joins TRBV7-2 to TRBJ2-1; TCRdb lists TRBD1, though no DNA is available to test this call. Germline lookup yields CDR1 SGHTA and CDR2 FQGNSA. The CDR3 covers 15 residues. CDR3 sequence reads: CASSTVPRGRSEQFF.

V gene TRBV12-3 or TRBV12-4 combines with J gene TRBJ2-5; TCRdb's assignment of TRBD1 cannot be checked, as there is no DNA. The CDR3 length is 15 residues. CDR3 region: CASIWGLGDQETQYF.

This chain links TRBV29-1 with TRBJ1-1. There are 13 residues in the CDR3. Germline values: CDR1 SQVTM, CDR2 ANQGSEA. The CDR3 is CSVEGPRNTEAFF.

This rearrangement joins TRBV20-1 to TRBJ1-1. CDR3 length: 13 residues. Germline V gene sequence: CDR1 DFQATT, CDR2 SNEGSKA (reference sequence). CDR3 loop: CSARLTTGTEAFF.

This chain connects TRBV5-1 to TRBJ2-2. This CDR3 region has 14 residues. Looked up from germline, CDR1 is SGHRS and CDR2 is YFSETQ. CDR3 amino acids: CASSFPNFGGELFF.

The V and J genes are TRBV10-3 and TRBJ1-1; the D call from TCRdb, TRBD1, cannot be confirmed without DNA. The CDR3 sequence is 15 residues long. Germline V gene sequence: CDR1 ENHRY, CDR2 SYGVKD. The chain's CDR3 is CAISPTGLGDTEAFF.

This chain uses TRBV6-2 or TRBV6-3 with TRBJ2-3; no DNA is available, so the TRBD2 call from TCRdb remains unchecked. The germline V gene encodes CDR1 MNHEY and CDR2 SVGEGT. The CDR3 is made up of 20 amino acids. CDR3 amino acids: CASSYSRAGTTGKITDTQYF.

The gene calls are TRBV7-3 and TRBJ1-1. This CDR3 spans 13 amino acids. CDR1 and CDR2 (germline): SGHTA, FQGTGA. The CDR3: CASSLIGSTEAFF.

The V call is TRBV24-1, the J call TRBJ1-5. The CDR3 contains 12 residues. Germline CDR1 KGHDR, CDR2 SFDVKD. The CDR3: CATSDPDQPQHF.

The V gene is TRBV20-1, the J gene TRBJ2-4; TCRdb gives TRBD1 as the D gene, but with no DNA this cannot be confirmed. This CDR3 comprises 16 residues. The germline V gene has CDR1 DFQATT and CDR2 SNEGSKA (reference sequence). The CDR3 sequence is CSATYRGPRAKNIQYF.

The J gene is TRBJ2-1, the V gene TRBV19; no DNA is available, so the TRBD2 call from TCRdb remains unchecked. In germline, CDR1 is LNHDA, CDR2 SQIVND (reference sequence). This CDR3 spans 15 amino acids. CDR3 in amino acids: CASSTDNAGYNEQFF. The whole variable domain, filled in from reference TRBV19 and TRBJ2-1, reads DGGITQSPKYLFRKEGQNVTLSCEQNLNHDAMYWYRQDPGQGLRLIYYSQIVNDFQKGDIAEGYSVSREKKESFPLTVTSAQKNPTAFYLCASSTDNAGYNEQFFGPGTRLTVL.

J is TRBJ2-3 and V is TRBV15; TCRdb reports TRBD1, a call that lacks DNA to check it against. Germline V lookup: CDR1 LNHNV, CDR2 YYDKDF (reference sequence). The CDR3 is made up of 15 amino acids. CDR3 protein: CATSRGGPDTDTQYF.

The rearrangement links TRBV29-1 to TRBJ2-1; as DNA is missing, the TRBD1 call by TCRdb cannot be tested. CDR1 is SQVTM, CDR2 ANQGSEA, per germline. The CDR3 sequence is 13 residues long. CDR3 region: CSGTVSSYNEQFF.

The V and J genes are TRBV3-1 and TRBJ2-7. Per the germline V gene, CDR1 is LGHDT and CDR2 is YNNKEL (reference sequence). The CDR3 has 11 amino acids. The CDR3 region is CASSHTYEQYF.

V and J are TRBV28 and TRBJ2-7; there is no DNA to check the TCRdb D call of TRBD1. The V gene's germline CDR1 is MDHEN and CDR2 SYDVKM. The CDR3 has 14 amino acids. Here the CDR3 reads CASLNRDLNHEQYF.

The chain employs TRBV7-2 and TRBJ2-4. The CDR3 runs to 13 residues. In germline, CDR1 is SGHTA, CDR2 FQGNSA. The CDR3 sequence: CASSLARFDIQYF.

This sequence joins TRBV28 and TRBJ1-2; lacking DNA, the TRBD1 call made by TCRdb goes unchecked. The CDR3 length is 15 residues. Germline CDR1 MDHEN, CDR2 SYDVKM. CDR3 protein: CASSTSMWGLYGYTF.

CDR3 in amino acids: CSASPGRGRGIDNEQFF. This chain uses TRBV20-1 with TRBJ2-1; TCRdb names TRBD1, which stays unverified in the absence of DNA. The CDR3 consists of 17 residues. The germline V gene encodes CDR1 DFQATT and CDR2 SNEGSKA (reference sequence).

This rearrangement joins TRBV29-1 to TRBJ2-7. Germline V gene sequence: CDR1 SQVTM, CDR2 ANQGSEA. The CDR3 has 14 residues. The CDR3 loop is CSVESPGRSYEQYF.

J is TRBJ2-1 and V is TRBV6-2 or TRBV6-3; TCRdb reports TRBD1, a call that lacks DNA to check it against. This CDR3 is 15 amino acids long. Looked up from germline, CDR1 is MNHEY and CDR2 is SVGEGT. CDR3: CASRNLAPLYNEQFF.

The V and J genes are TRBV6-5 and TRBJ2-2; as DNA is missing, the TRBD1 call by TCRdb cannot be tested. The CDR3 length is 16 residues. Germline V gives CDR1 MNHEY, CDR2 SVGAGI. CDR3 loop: CASSHTGTLNTGELFF.

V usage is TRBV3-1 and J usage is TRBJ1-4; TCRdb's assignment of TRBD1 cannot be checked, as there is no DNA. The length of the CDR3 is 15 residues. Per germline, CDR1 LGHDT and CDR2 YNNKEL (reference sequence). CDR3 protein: CASSPPGGENEKLFF.

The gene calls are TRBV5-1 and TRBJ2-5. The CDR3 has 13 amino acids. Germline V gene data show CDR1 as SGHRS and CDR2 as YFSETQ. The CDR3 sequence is CASSLPPRETQYF.

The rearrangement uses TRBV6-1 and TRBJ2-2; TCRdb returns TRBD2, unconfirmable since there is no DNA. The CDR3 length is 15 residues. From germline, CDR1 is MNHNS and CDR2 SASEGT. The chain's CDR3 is CASSKTSGVSGELFF.

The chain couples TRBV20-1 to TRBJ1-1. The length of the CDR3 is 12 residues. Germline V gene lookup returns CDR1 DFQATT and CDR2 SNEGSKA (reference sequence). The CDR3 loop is CSYRLANTEAFF.